This T cell receptor (beta chain) was obtained from a study of memory CD4+ T cells and cytomegalovirus serostatus. The sort gate was single viable CD3+CD4+CD8-CD45RO+ cells for memory CD4+ T cells. Profiled with immunoSEQ multiplex PCR; TCRdb holds only in-frame clones, not every one. This table has over 35,000 clones, 60% to 80% appearing once. The CDR3 loop spans 12 amino acids. V dropped 5 bases and J dropped 7 bases, with 9 bases sitting between them. Germline V gives CDR1 LNHDA, CDR2 SQIVND (reference sequence). The rearrangement joins TRBV19 to TRBJ2-1; tentative D call: TRBD1 (7 bases). The sequence derives from an adult in good health and CMV-seronegative. Sequenced material: memory CD4+ T cells from blood. The CDR3 DNA follows: TGTGCCAGTAGTCCAGGGGGGAATGAGCAGTTCTTC. Translated, it gives CASSPGGNEQFF.